One and the same sample provided the 14 T cell receptor beta chains below, sequenced in a study of blood T cell repertoires in COVID-19. Sequencing used immunoSEQ multiplex PCR; TCRdb keeps in-frame clones, though not all of them. The sample holds some 31,000 clones, around 84% seen once. Sequencing input: peripheral blood. The receptor source for this set is a human donor with acute or convalescent COVID-19. The donor label of this sample is uncertain.

This chain links TRBV11-3 with TRBJ2-2; 9 bases align to TRBD2. The J segment lost 4 bases and the V segment lost 7 bases, leaving 10 bases of the junction unmatched. This CDR3 region has 16 residues. CDR1 is SGHNT, CDR2 YENEEA, per germline. The CDR3 coding sequence is TGTGCCAGCACGACCGCGGCGGGAGGGAGCACCGGGGAGCTGTTTTTT. Its translation: CASTTAAGGSTGELFF.

The gene calls are TRBV4-1 and TRBJ2-1; possible D gene TRBD2, 5 bases. CDR3 length equals 16 residues. Looked up from germline, CDR1 is MGHRA and CDR2 is YSYEKL. V lost 4 bases to trimming and J lost 1 base, with 14 bases between them. The CDR3 DNA sequence: TGCGCCAGCAGCCCCCTCGGACGGGGTTCCTACAATGAGCAGTTCTTC. It specifies CASSPLGRGSYNEQFF.

The V and J genes are TRBV20-1 and TRBJ2-7; D may be TRBD1 (5 bases). The CDR3 covers 10 residues. Trimming shortened V by 3 bases and J by 12 bases, and 12 bases separated the two germline ends. Germline CDR1 is DFQATT and CDR2 is SNEGSKA (reference sequence). The chain's CDR3 is CSASRQPRYF. The CDR3 DNA reads as TGCAGTGCTAGCAGACAGCCCCGGTACTTC.

This chain joins TRBV5-5 and TRBJ1-5, with D unclear. The CDR3 extends over 16 amino acids. CDR1 is SGHKS, CDR2 YYEKEE, per germline (reference sequence). V lost 0 bases to trimming and J lost 2 bases, with 12 bases between them. CDR3 sequence: CASSLAIRHGNQPQHF. The CDR3 region has the DNA TGTGCCAGCAGCTTGGCCATCAGGCACGGCAATCAGCCCCAGCATTTT.

This clone was counted only a few times. This sequence joins TRBV7-2 and TRBJ2-1; 9 bases line up with TRBD2. Germline trimming cut 5 bases from V and 12 bases from J; bases unmatched to any gene: 17. Germline V CDR1 and CDR2: SGHTA, FQGNSA. The CDR3 extends over 16 amino acids. The CDR3: CASSPQTSGPARGQFF. In DNA form, the CDR3 reads TGTGCCAGCAGCCCCCAGACTAGCGGTCCCGCCCGAGGGCAGTTCTTC.

The rearrangement joins TRBV6-5 to TRBJ2-5; 8 nucleotides line up with TRBD1. The CDR3 runs to 15 residues. V was clipped by 5 bases and J by 5 bases; unmatched bases: 10. From germline, CDR1 is MNHEY and CDR2 SVGAGI. CDR3 sequence: CASSHTTGDGETQYF. DNA of the CDR3: TGTGCCAGCAGTCACACGACAGGGGATGGGGAGACCCAGTACTTC.

V gene TRBV5-4 combines with J gene TRBJ1-4, with 7 bases lining up with TRBD1. Germline V gene data show CDR1 as SGHNT and CDR2 as YYREEE (reference sequence). The J segment lost 4 bases and the V segment lost 6 bases, leaving 3 bases of the junction unmatched. CDR3 length equals 13 residues. CDR3 residues: CASTGTDNEKLFF. The DNA of the CDR3 is TGTGCCAGCACCGGGACAGATAATGAAAAACTGTTTTTT.

The chain employs TRBV19 and TRBJ1-3; D call uncertain. The CDR3 spans 15 residues. The germline V and J ends were trimmed by 0 bases and 1 base, with 7 bases remaining between them. From germline, CDR1 is LNHDA and CDR2 SQIVND (reference sequence). CDR3 protein: CASSIDYGSGNTIYF. In nucleotides, the CDR3 is TGTGCCAGTAGTATAGACTACGGGTCTGGAAACACCATATATTTT.

The J gene is TRBJ1-4, the V gene TRBV7-9; D is uncertain. The CDR3 is 14 amino acids. The germline CDR1 and CDR2 sequences are SEHNR and FQNEAQ (reference sequence). Deletions cut 2 bases from V and 4 bases from J, with 8 bases between. CDR3 residues: CASSLSVLNEKLFF. The CDR3 nucleotides read TGTGCCAGCAGCTTAAGCGTACTTAATGAAAAACTGTTTTTT.

The chain employs TRBV12-5 and TRBJ1-4; TRBD1 matches at 8 bases. Trimming removed 4 bases from V and 7 bases from J; junction bases left unmatched: 2. This CDR3 region has 13 residues. Germline lookup yields CDR1 LGHNT and CDR2 FRNRAP. The CDR3 DNA sequence: TGTGCTAGTGGTTCTGGACAGGGTGAAAAACTGTTTTTT. It codes for CASGSGQGEKLFF.

V and J are TRBV19 and TRBJ1-4; TRBD1 might be the D (6 bases). Trimming shortened V by 11 bases and J by 6 bases, and 16 bases separated the two germline ends. Germline-derived CDR1 and CDR2 are LNHDA and SQIVND (reference sequence). The CDR3 contains 13 residues. CDR3 bases: TGTGCCCCCTCGAAAGGGGGTTATGAAAAACTGTTTTTT. It yields the protein CAPSKGGYEKLFF.

The chain joins TRBV19 to TRBJ2-2, with D perhaps TRBD2 (6 bases). CDR1 and CDR2 from the germline V gene are LNHDA and SQIVND (reference sequence). The CDR3 covers 15 residues. Trimming left V 5 bases short and J 5 bases short, with 15 bases between. For the CDR3, the DNA is TGTGCCAGTAGTGGGGGGTCCGGCGGGACCGGGGAGCTGTTTTTT. Protein product: CASSGGSGGTGELFF.

The V call is TRBV27, the J call TRBJ2-1; perhaps TRBD2 as D (5 bases). CDR3 length: 15 residues. Germline values: CDR1 MNHEY, CDR2 SMNVEV (reference sequence). The V end was cut by 6 bases, the J end by 6 bases, with 18 bases between. The DNA for the CDR3 is TGTGCCAGCAGCTTGCGGGCTAGCAGTCTCAATGAGCAGTTCTTC. Its translation is CASSLRASSLNEQFF.

This chain joins TRBV24-1 and TRBJ1-2, with D unclear. Germline-derived CDR1 and CDR2 are KGHDR and SFDVKD. V dropped 10 bases and J dropped 0 bases, with 11 bases sitting between them. This CDR3 region has 13 residues. The CDR3 DNA follows: TGTGCCACAGGAGATAGTTCTAACTATGGCTACACCTTC. Amino acids: CATGDSSNYGYTF.